These T cell receptor beta chains were read from a single sample in a study of T cells after posttransplantation cyclophosphamide. Repertoires were generated with immunoSEQ multiplex PCR, while TCRdb's copy carries only in-frame clones and drops some. The table records tens of thousands of clones, 85% to 90% of them present only once. Sequencing used PBMCs, obtained after allogeneic stem cell transplant with posttransplant cyclophosphamide. Receptors were obtained from a female patient between 30 and 40 years old who received an allogeneic stem cell transplant from an unrelated donor, was CMV-positive, and had no GVHD. The graft donor may have contributed some T cells. Each CDR3 is given with its conserved first and last residue. The order of the fields is J gene, V gene, clone size, CDR3 protein. Rows may omit the clone size; those that give it use once, few, many or a size class.

>TRBJ2-7|TRBV18|.
CASSPDLGAYEQYF
>TRBJ2-7|TRBV6-6|.
CASGRGSYEQYF
>TRBJ2-5|TRBV29-1|.
CSVADSSETQYF
>TRBJ1-5|TRBV28|.
CASSLPGIRVPSNQPQHF
>TRBJ2-1|TRBV12-5|.
CASDATAYNEQFF
>TRBJ2-3|TRBV11-2|.
CASSRTWGGDYSTDTQYF
>TRBJ1-5|TRBV30|.
CAWSVRTGNQPQHF
>TRBJ2-2|TRBV27|few
CASAIRNTGELFF
>TRBJ1-5|TRBV11-1|.
CASSRDREGQPQHF
>TRBJ1-1|TRBV2|.
CASSGGTGLTEAFF
>TRBJ2-7|TRBV11-3|once
CASSYDRGQAYEQYF
>TRBJ2-7|TRBV2|.
CASLHLIPGKNRYEQYF
>TRBJ2-3|TRBV27|.
CASSYRTGVLTDTQYF
>TRBJ1-2|TRBV5-4|.
CASNLRGSLYGYTF
>TRBJ2-1|TRBV6-5|.
CASSRSPRVHEQFF
>TRBJ2-7|TRBV7-8|once
CASSWRLAGGIHEQYF
>TRBJ1-3|TRBV5-1|.
CASSLSPGNTIYF
>TRBJ1-6|TRBV9|.
CASSVESRGNSPLHF
>TRBJ2-3|TRBV29-1|.
CSVEGRAPGTDTQYF
>TRBJ2-7|TRBV27|.
CASSQPGQGNYEQYF
>TRBJ2-3|TRBV5-4|.
CASSNPQGWDTQYF
>TRBJ2-7|TRBV5-1|.
CASSTRQGRDEQYF
>TRBJ2-3|TRBV11-2|.
CASSFADTQYF
>TRBJ2-7|TRBV7-7|.
CASSLAPSNEQYF
>TRBJ1-4|TRBV7-2|.
CASSFKGGNEKLFF
>TRBJ2-3|TRBV28|.
CASSPTSSTDTQYF
>TRBJ1-4|TRBV30|.
CACRTGSATNEKLFF